These T cell receptor beta chains were read from a single sample in a study of blood T cell repertoires in COVID-19. The assay was immunoSEQ multiplex PCR, and TCRdb's table has in-frame clones only and misses some. The sample yields about 120,000 clones, 81% seen once. Sequences were obtained from peripheral blood. These receptors were obtained from a human donor in a cohort sampled during active COVID-19. The conserved cysteine and the conserved F or W are not part of the CDR3 here. D genes are given only for firm matches.

CDR3 length	V gene	D gene	J gene	CDR3 protein
11	TRBV29-1	.	TRBJ2-1	SVVSPGSLEQF
12	TRBV6-6	TRBD2	TRBJ2-1	ASSFREGYNEQF
12	TRBV19	TRBD2	TRBJ2-3	ASRAQGGADTQY
10	TRBV30	.	TRBJ2-7	AWSQGGPEQY
10	TRBV7-9	.	TRBJ2-7	ASSRGNYEQY
13	TRBV5-1	.	TRBJ1-1	ASSLSGWVNTEAF
15	TRBV24-1	.	TRBJ2-7	ATSDLHGRTTTYEQY
14	TRBV9	.	TRBJ2-3	ASSVEGGRQTDTQY
10	TRBV9	.	TRBJ2-1	ASSQLGNEQF
13	TRBV18	TRBD1	TRBJ2-7	ASSPRTGGLDEQY
12	TRBV5-1	.	TRBJ1-2	ASSLESGNYGYT
9	TRBV25-1	.	TRBJ1-2	ASSEGEGYT
10	TRBV11-2	.	TRBJ1-6	ASKSTYSPLH
13	TRBV11-3	.	TRBJ2-1	ASSPRAGFRNEQF
12	TRBV5-1	.	TRBJ1-1	ASSLAQMNTEAF
11	TRBV6-2/TRBV6-3	.	TRBJ2-7	ASSYPLFYEQY
12	TRBV5-1	TRBD1	TRBJ2-7	ASSRGTGVYEQY
12	TRBV29-1	.	TRBJ2-2	SVVGLAGTGELF
10	TRBV19	.	TRBJ2-7	ASSIVGGEQY
12	TRBV9	TRBD2	TRBJ2-3	ARLAGGLTDTQY
11	TRBV12-3/TRBV12-4	.	TRBJ1-5	ASSLAQVEPQH
13	TRBV5-4	.	TRBJ1-2	ASSFGGGANYGYT
11	TRBV29-1	TRBD2	TRBJ2-5	SVSRGSLQTQY
13	TRBV6-1	.	TRBJ2-5	ASSELFLPGGRQY
12	TRBV6-5	.	TRBJ1-3	ASRVYSSGNTIY
10	TRBV30	.	TRBJ2-3	AWSPLGDTQY
14	TRBV7-9	.	TRBJ2-1	ASSLLGQTSYNEQF
11	TRBV6-5	.	TRBJ2-7	ASSYVRGYEQY
14	TRBV13	TRBD1	TRBJ2-7	ASRESGQGANGEQY
10	TRBV29-1	.	TRBJ1-1	SVDRVDTEAF
14	TRBV7-2	.	TRBJ2-6	ASSLAGGSGANVLT
11	TRBV5-1	.	TRBJ2-1	ASSLAPNNEQF
18	TRBV2	TRBD2	TRBJ2-5	ASIKFGTSGWASPKETQY
12	TRBV6-5	.	TRBJ2-7	ASSYGGASNEQY
10	TRBV9	.	TRBJ2-1	ASSRGSYEQF
15	TRBV6-2/TRBV6-3	.	TRBJ2-1	ASSGHSRAGSYNEQF
13	TRBV28	.	TRBJ2-7	ASSEAGRGPYEQY
14	TRBV7-3	TRBD2	TRBJ2-1	ASSLTSSGRGHEQF
14	TRBV7-2	.	TRBJ1-5	ASSQRQHVGNQPQH
12	TRBV6-4	TRBD2	TRBJ2-1	ASRRLAGGNEQF
13	TRBV7-7	TRBD2	TRBJ2-7	ASSPTSGRPYEQY
13	TRBV4-1	.	TRBJ2-7	ASSQGSDISYEQY
13	TRBV21-1	.	TRBJ1-2	ASSTDTGDCYGYT
14	TRBV27	TRBD1	TRBJ2-7	ASTSAGTGGSYEQY
11	TRBV28	.	TRBJ1-3	ASTLDSGNTIY
13	TRBV24-1	.	TRBJ1-2	ASRPAGRAHYGYT